This entry lists 16 T cell receptor beta chains sequenced from one sample in a study of OX40 agonist ivuxolimab in advanced cancers. Library preparation employed the immunoSEQ multiplex PCR assay. Imported from immuneACCESS, the table was reduced by TCRdb to in-frame sequences with V and J called. These copies leave out some clones; in studies compared against another copy, an unresolved V gene accounts for under half, and the cause of the remainder is not known. The sample contains about 88,000 clones, around 83% of them found a single time. The ten top clones hold 0.2% to 0.25% of the sample. The sample was CD4+ or CD8+ T cells sorted from blood, taken in a trial of the OX40 agonist ivuxolimab. These receptors were obtained from an adult with an advanced solid tumor such as melanoma, head and neck, liver or kidney cancer.

V and J are TRBV5-5 and TRBJ1-1; unclear D gene. CDR1 and CDR2 (germline): SGHKS, YYEKEE (reference sequence). CDR3 length: 15 residues. The V and J ends lost 6 bases and 10 bases respectively, with 25 bases between them. The CDR3 region has the DNA TGTGCCAGCAACCAGCTGATGGGGTCGGTCGGTGGAGCTTTCTTT. This sequence encodes CASNQLMGSVGGAFF.

The gene calls are TRBV27 and TRBJ2-2; 7 nucleotides line up with TRBD2. Germline loops: CDR1 MNHEY, CDR2 SMNVEV (reference sequence). The CDR3 runs 17 residues. After removal of 2 bases from V and 2 bases from J, the junction contained 8 bases not matched to a gene. The CDR3 reads CASSLLGRETNTGELFF. The CDR3 DNA follows: TGTGCCAGCAGTTTACTTGGGCGGGAGACAAACACCGGGGAGCTGTTTTTT.

J is TRBJ1-1 and V is TRBV27; 9 bases agree with TRBD1. Unmatched junction bases numbered 14, after V lost 7 bases and J lost 5 bases. The CDR3 contains 16 residues. Germline CDR1 is MNHEY and CDR2 is SMNVEV (reference sequence). The CDR3 nucleotides read TGTGCCAGCAACCCATCTCCAACAGGGGGCTATACTGAAGCTTTCTTT. Residues: CASNPSPTGGYTEAFF.

The chain couples TRBV2 to TRBJ2-7; 9 bases agree with TRBD1. The CDR3 is made up of 15 amino acids. V was clipped by 7 bases and J by 0 bases; unmatched bases: 7. The germline gives CDR1 SNHLY, CDR2 FYNNEI. The CDR3 loop reads CASTTTGGYSYEQYV. Here the CDR3 DNA reads TGTGCCAGCACGACTACAGGGGGCTACTCCTACGAGCAGTACGTC.

V and J are TRBV6-5 and TRBJ1-3; D is unresolved. CDR1 and CDR2 (germline): MNHEY, SVGAGI. With 2 bases removed from V and 5 bases from J, the gap between germline ends came to 4 bases. The CDR3 is 12 amino acids. The CDR3 nucleotides are TGTGCCAGCAGTTACGATAGAAACACCATATATTTT. Encoded protein: CASSYDRNTIYF.

The chain recombines TRBV6-1 with TRBJ1-5; D not resolved. V lost 8 bases and J lost 1, with 9 bases in between. The CDR3 is made up of 13 amino acids. CDR1 MNHNS and CDR2 SASEGT come from the germline V gene. CDR3 sequence: CASVAQSNQPQHF. The CDR3 region has the DNA TGTGCCAGCGTCGCCCAAAGCAATCAGCCCCAGCATTTT.

CDR3: CASSLGSTDTQYF. The CDR3, as DNA: TGTGCCAGCAGCCTAGGGTCCACAGATACGCAGTATTTT. The chain employs TRBV7-8 and TRBJ2-3; D uncertain. Trimming pared 5 bases from V and 2 bases from J, leaving 8 bases between. The CDR3 is made up of 13 amino acids. Germline V lookup: CDR1 SGHVS, CDR2 FQNEAQ.

The rearrangement links TRBV18 to TRBJ2-5; possible D gene TRBD2, 5 bases. The ends were cut back, 5 bases at V and 2 bases at J, with 12 bases in the middle. The germline CDR1 and CDR2 sequences are KGHSH and LQKENI. This CDR3 contains 14 residues. This CDR3 is CASSTSGSQETQYF. DNA of the CDR3: TGTGCCAGCTCAACCTCGGGGTCACAAGAGACCCAGTACTTC.

The chain combines TRBV5-4 with TRBJ2-7, with D hard to call. V lost 4 bases and J lost 4, with 6 bases in between. CDR1 SGHNT and CDR2 YYREEE come from the germline V gene (reference sequence). This CDR3 contains 11 residues. The CDR3 sequence is CASSGSYEQYV. Written as DNA, the CDR3 is TGTGCCAGCAGCGGATCATACGAGCAGTACGTC.

The CDR3 sequence is CASSPRSLGLGVHEQFF. The CDR3 bases are TGTGCCAGCAGTCCACGATCCCTTGGACTAGGTGTTCATGAGCAGTTCTTC. J is TRBJ2-1 and V is TRBV28, with TRBD2 matching 7 bases. The germline V gene has CDR1 MDHEN and CDR2 SYDVKM. The length of the CDR3 is 17 residues. J was trimmed by 8 bases and V by 5 bases; bases with no gene match: 18.

The rearrangement uses TRBV18 and TRBJ1-2; 7 positions match TRBD1. V lost 3 bases, J lost 7 bases, and 5 bases stayed unmatched. CDR1 and CDR2 from the germline V gene are KGHSH and LQKENI. The CDR3 has 13 amino acids. CDR3 coding DNA: TGTGCCAGCTCACCGGTAGGGGGCTTTGGCTACACCTTC. Residues: CASSPVGGFGYTF.

Regarding this clone: Without the conserved terminal phenylalanine or tryptophan, this CDR3 likely stems from a read error. The limits of the CDR3 on the DNA are not certain, so only TCRdb's listed CDR3 is given. The chain combines TRBV7-9 with TRBJ2-7; no check of the table's D call, TRBD1, against the DNA was made. In germline, CDR1 is SEHNR, CDR2 FQNEAQ (reference sequence). 12 amino acids form the CDR3, both terminal residues included. The CDR3 is CASSPYVGTEVY.

This chain connects TRBV18 to TRBJ2-3; the D gene is possibly TRBD1 (6 bases). This CDR3 region has 16 residues. The V gene's germline CDR1 is KGHSH and CDR2 LQKENI. The ends were cut back, 6 bases at V and 1 base at J, with 17 bases in the middle. The CDR3 bases are TGTGCCAGCTCGCTAACCCTAGGGACACGCACAGATACGCAGTATTTT. It codes for CASSLTLGTRTDTQYF.

The chain is built from TRBV18 and TRBJ2-5; 7 nucleotides line up with TRBD2. The length of the CDR3 is 14 residues. V dropped 2 bases and J dropped 4; count of bases not matched to a gene: 4. Germline CDR1 and CDR2: KGHSH and LQKENI. The CDR3, as DNA: TGTGCCAGCTCACCAGGGAGGGAACGAGAGACCCAGTACTTC. Its translation: CASSPGRERETQYF. Supplemented by reference TRBV18 and TRBJ2-5, the full variable domain reads NAGVMQNPRHLVRRRGQEARLRCSPMKGHSHVYWYRQLPEEGLKFMVYLQKENIIDESGMPKERFSAEFPKEGPSILRIQQVVRGDSAAYFCASSPGRERETQYFGPGTRLLVL.

The gene calls are TRBV14 and TRBJ1-2; D unresolved. This CDR3 region has 13 residues. V lost 4 bases, J lost 4 bases, and 10 bases lay in between. Per germline, CDR1 SGHDN and CDR2 FVKESK. The CDR3 DNA follows: TGTGCCAGCAGCCCAGGTGAGGGCTATGGCTACACCTTC. It yields the protein CASSPGEGYGYTF.

V gene TRBV7-9 combines with J gene TRBJ2-1; the D is unclear. V lost 1 base, J lost 0 bases, and 7 bases lay in between. CDR3 size: 15 residues. Germline V gene sequence: CDR1 SEHNR, CDR2 FQNEAQ (reference sequence). The CDR3 protein is CASSLGWGSYNEQFF. The CDR3 nucleotides are TGTGCCAGCAGCTTAGGGTGGGGCTCCTACAATGAGCAGTTCTTC.